This T cell receptor beta chain was retrieved from a study of blood T cell repertoires in COVID-19. Study-level information: Acute-phase and convalescent COVID-19 samples originated in the United States, Italy and Spain. Nucleic acid was either cDNA or gDNA, and it came from T cells, B-cell-depleted T cells, or PBMCs.

CDR1 and CDR2 from the germline V gene are MGHRA and YSYEKL. Trimming shortened V by 8 bases and J by 8 bases, and 24 bases separated the two germline ends. The CDR3 sequence is 15 residues long. Per the authors' pipeline: Reference gene primer amplification in the assay estimated nucleated cell counts. Method: immunoSEQ multiplex PCR; TCRdb's copy keeps in-frame clones and lacks some. V, J and clone size derive from that table, while D and trimming were established from the DNA sequence. The sample has roughly 410,000 clones; approximately 89% are singletons. Seattle cases were enrolled at active infection and followed longitudinally.

The source material was peripheral blood. The receptor's source is a woman aged 55-69 years with COVID-19, enrolled during active disease. The chain uses TRBV4-1 and TRBJ1-1, with D perhaps matching TRBD1 (6 bases). Here the CDR3 DNA reads TGCGCCAGCCGGGGGGGGGCGCTTACCACCTCAGAAGCTTTCTTT. It specifies CASRGGALTTSEAFF.